A single sample gave rise to the 6 T cell receptor beta chains below, sequenced in a study. TCRdb independently ran MiXCR on the 5' RACE reads; one entry per CDR3 protein. The sample holds about 40,000 distinct CDR3 sequences, approximately 20% seen once. The sequencing input was naive CD4+ T cells sorted from a lymph node. The subset: naive CD4+ T cells, CD4+CD45RA+CD25-. These TCRs come from a female donor with breast cancer.

A word on this clonotype: A read error may explain this, as a much larger clone is one base away. This is likely a read error, given that the CDR3 carries no conserved phenylalanine or tryptophan at its end. The chain links TRBV20-1 to TRBJ1-6, with D maybe TRBD1 (5 bases). Germline assignment: CDR1 DFQATT and CDR2 SNEGSKA (reference sequence). This CDR3 contains 14 residues. Between the trimmed V and J ends, which lost 3 bases and 8 bases, there was a span of 14 bases. The CDR3 spells CSASSGMVDSPLHL. CDR3 coding DNA: TGCAGTGCTAGTTCAGGGATGGTTGATTCACCCCTCCACTTA.

This sequence joins TRBV11-3 and TRBJ2-3; 8 bases are a match to TRBD1. Germline assignment: CDR1 SGHNT and CDR2 YENEEA. The V and J ends lost 5 bases and 3 bases, in that order; junction bases with no gene match: 10. CDR3 size: 16 residues. Here the CDR3 reads CASSKRRGQATDTQYF. DNA for the CDR3: TGTGCCAGCAGCAAACGTAGGGGACAGGCGACAGATACGCAGTATTTT.

This clonotype showed up many times. The V call is TRBV7-2, the J call TRBJ2-5; D possibly corresponds to TRBD1 (6 bases). This CDR3 contains 12 residues. Trimming took 5 bases from V and 5 from J, leaving 9 bases between them. Germline V gene lookup returns CDR1 SGHTA and CDR2 FQGNSA. The chain's CDR3 is CASSPGAETQYF. CDR3 nucleotides: TGTGCCAGCAGCCCAGGGGCTGAGACCCAGTACTTC.

This clonotype was counted ten times or more. The rearrangement links TRBV20-1 to TRBJ2-3; 9 bases match TRBD2. Germline trimming cut 4 bases from V and 6 bases from J; bases unmatched to any gene: 5. The CDR3 consists of 13 residues. Germline-derived CDR1 and CDR2 are DFQATT and SNEGSKA (reference sequence). CDR3 protein: CSATSGDADTQYF. The DNA for the CDR3 is TGCAGTGCTACTAGCGGGGACGCCGATACGCAGTATTTT.

Only a few counts were recorded for this clonotype. V is TRBV6-2 or TRBV6-3 and J is TRBJ2-7; 8 nucleotides line up with TRBD2. The CDR3 loop spans 17 amino acids. The V gene end was trimmed by 2 bases and the J gene end by 4 bases; junction bases not matched to a gene: 13. Looked up from germline, CDR1 is MNHEY and CDR2 is SVGEGT. CDR3: CASSYPTWTSPRYEQYF. The CDR3, as DNA: TGTGCCAGCAGTTACCCCACTTGGACTAGCCCGCGTTACGAGCAGTACTTC.

At least ten counts were recorded for this clonotype. This sequence joins TRBV5-1 and TRBJ2-3, with a possible D match to TRBD1 (5 bases). The V gene lost 5 bases and the J gene lost 2 bases, with 9 bases spanning the gap. Germline CDR1 and CDR2: SGHRS and YFSETQ. The CDR3 has 13 amino acids. CDR3 sequence: CASRTDLTDTQYF. Written as DNA, the CDR3 is TGCGCCAGCAGGACAGACCTCACAGATACGCAGTATTTT.